The 10 T cell receptor beta chains below were found in one sample sequenced in a study of blood T cell repertoires in COVID-19. The assay was immunoSEQ multiplex PCR, and TCRdb's table has in-frame clones only and misses some. The sample records about 160,000 clones, 92% being singletons. Sequenced material: peripheral blood. These receptors were taken from a man aged 25-45 years with COVID-19, enrolled during active disease.

The chain has TRBV6-6 and TRBJ1-1; 8 positions agree with TRBD1. CDR3 length equals 14 residues. In germline, CDR1 is MNHNY, CDR2 SVGAGI (reference sequence). V lost 6 bases, J lost 3 bases, and 6 bases stayed unmatched. CDR3 loop: CASSLTGGDTEAFF. CDR3 bases: TGTGCCAGCAGCCTTACAGGGGGGGACACTGAAGCTTTCTTT.

The chain employs TRBV25-1 and TRBJ2-2; 11 bases align to TRBD1. The germline V gene has CDR1 MGHDK and CDR2 SYGVNS. CDR3 length equals 15 residues. V lost 3 bases, J lost 9 bases, and 6 bases stayed unmatched. The CDR3 DNA is TGTGCCAGCAGTGAGCCCGGACAGGGGGCTTGGGAGCTGTTTTTT. Its protein is CASSEPGQGAWELFF.

This chain links TRBV7-2 with TRBJ2-7; 12 nucleotides align to TRBD2. V lost 1 base, J lost 5 bases, and 6 bases stayed unmatched. In germline, CDR1 is SGHTA, CDR2 FQGNSA. The CDR3 spans 16 residues. The CDR3 reads CASSLVGLAGGHEQYF. Written as DNA, the CDR3 is TGTGCCAGCAGCTTAGTAGGGCTAGCGGGAGGGCACGAGCAGTACTTC.

The V and J genes are TRBV11-2 and TRBJ2-7; D is perhaps TRBD1 (5 bases). The CDR3 has 11 residues. Germline V gives CDR1 SGHAT, CDR2 FQNNGV. V was cut by 3 bases and J by 9 bases, with 9 bases left in between. The CDR3 sequence is CASSLYQGQYF. DNA of the CDR3: TGTGCCAGCAGCTTGTATCAGGGGCAGTACTTC.

This sequence joins TRBV7-9 and TRBJ2-5; D is perhaps TRBD1 (6 bases). V was clipped by 7 bases and J by 4 bases, with 19 bases between them. This CDR3 is 15 amino acids long. The germline V gene encodes CDR1 SEHNR and CDR2 FQNEAQ (reference sequence). The CDR3 DNA reads TGTGCCAGCATCTACGTCGGTCAGGGGCTAGAGACCCAGTACTTC. Its translation: CASIYVGQGLETQYF.

This rearrangement joins TRBV27 to TRBJ1-3; 11 positions agree with TRBD1. CDR1 is MNHEY, CDR2 SMNVEV, per germline (reference sequence). The CDR3 is made up of 18 amino acids. With V trimmed by 3 bases and J by 4 bases, 11 bases remained unmatched. The CDR3 DNA follows: TGTGCCAGCAGTTTCCGGGGCCCGGACAGGGGGCTGGGAAACACCATATATTTT. Protein: CASSFRGPDRGLGNTIYF.

The chain employs TRBV7-8 and TRBJ2-7; D is unclear. Germline loops: CDR1 SGHVS, CDR2 FQNEAQ. CDR3 length: 12 residues. V gave up 5 bases and J gave up 6 bases, with 11 bases separating them. The CDR3 coding sequence is TGTGCCAGCAGCCCAGGTCCGTTCGAGCAGTACTTC. Protein product: CASSPGPFEQYF.

This clone has a handful of counts. This chain connects TRBV5-1 to TRBJ1-4; 8 nucleotides match TRBD1. CDR3 size: 14 residues. Germline V gives CDR1 SGHRS, CDR2 YFSETQ. Trimming removed 4 bases from V and 12 bases from J; junction bases left unmatched: 11. The CDR3 sequence is CASSLGAGGQELFF. CDR3 in DNA: TGCGCCAGCAGCCTCGGGGCAGGGGGCCAAGAACTGTTTTTT.

V usage is TRBV5-4 and J usage is TRBJ2-7, with 10 bases lining up with TRBD1. The germline V gene encodes CDR1 SGHNT and CDR2 YYREEE (reference sequence). Germline trimming cut 2 bases from V and 5 bases from J; bases unmatched to any gene: 7. The CDR3 loop spans 15 amino acids. CDR3 residues: CASSFFRDRGHEQYF. As DNA, the CDR3 is TGTGCCAGCAGCTTCTTTCGGGACAGGGGACACGAGCAGTACTTC. Drawing the rest from reference TRBV5-4 and TRBJ2-7, the complete variable domain is ETGVTQSPTHLIKTRGQQVTLRCSSQSGHNTVSWYQQALGQGPQFIFQYYREEENGRGNFPPRFSGLQFPNYSSELNVNALELDDSALYLCASSFFRDRGHEQYFGPGTRLTVT.

This sequence joins TRBV5-1 and TRBJ1-1; 9 nucleotides align to TRBD1. The CDR3 has 15 residues. Losses at the gene ends were 4 bases for V and 1 base for J; bases not matched to a gene: 5. Germline loops: CDR1 SGHRS, CDR2 YFSETQ. The CDR3 sequence is CASSHGTGQNTEAFF. CDR3 nucleotide sequence: TGCGCCAGCAGCCACGGGACAGGGCAGAACACTGAAGCTTTCTTT.